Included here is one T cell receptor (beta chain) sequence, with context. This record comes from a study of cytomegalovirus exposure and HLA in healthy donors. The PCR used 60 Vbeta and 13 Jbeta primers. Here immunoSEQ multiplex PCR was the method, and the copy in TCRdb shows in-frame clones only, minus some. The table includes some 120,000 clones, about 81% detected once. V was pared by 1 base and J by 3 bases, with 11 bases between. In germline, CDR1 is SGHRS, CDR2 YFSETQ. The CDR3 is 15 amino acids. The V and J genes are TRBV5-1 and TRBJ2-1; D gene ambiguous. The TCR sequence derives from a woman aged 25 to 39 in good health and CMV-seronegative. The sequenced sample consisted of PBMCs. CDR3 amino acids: CASSLSPGDYNEQFF. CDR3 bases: TGCGCCAGCAGCTTGTCTCCGGGTGACTACAATGAGCAGTTCTTC.